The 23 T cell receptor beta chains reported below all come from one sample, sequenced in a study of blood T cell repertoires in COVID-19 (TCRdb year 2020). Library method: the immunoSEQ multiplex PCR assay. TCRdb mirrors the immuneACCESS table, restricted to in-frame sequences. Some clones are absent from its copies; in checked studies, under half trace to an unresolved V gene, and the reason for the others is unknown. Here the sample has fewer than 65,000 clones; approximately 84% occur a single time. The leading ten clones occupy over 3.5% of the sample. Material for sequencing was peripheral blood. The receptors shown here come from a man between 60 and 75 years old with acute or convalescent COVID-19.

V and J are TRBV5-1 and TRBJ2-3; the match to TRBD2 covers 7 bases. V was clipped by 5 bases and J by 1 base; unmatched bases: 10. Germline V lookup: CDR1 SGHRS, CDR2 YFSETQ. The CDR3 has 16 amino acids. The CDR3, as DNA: TGCGCCAGCAGTACCCAGCGGAGCGGGGGCACAGATACGCAGTATTTT. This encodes CASSTQRSGGTDTQYF. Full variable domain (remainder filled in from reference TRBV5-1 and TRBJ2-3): KAGVTQTPRYLIKTRGQQVTLSCSPISGHRSVSWYQQTPGQGLQFLFEYFSETQRNKGNFPGRFSGRQFSNSRSEMNVSTLELGDSALYLCASSTQRSGGTDTQYFGPGTRLTVL.

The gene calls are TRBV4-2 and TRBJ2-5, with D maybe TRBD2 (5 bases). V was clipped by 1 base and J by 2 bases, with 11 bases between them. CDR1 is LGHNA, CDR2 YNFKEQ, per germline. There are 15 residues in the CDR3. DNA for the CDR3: TGTGCCAGCAGCCAAGGGGCCGGGGAGCAAGAGACCCAGTACTTC. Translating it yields CASSQGAGEQETQYF.

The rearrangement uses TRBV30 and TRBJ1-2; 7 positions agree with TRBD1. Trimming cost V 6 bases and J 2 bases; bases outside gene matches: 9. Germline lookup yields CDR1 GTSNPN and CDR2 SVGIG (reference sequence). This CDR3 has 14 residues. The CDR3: CACGPGQQNYGYTF. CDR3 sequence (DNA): TGTGCCTGCGGCCCGGGACAGCAAAACTATGGCTACACCTTC.

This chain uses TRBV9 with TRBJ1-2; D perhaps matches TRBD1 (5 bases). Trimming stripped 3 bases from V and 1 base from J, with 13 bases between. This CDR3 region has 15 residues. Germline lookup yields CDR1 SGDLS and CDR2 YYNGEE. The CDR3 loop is CASSAFTQGNYGYTF. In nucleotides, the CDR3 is TGTGCCAGCAGCGCGTTTACCCAGGGTAACTATGGCTACACCTTC.

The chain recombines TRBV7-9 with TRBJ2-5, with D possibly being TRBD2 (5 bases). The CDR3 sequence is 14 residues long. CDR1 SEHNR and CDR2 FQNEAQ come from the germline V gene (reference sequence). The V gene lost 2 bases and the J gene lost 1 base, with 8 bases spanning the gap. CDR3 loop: CASSLRGPQETQYF. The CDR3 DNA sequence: TGTGCCAGCAGCTTAAGAGGGCCCCAAGAGACCCAGTACTTC.

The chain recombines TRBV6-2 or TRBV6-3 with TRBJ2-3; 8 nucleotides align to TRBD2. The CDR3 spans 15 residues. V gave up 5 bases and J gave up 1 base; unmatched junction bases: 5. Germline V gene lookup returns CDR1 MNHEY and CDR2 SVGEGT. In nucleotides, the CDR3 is TGTGCCAGCAGTGACCAAGCGGGGGGCACAGATACGCAGTATTTT. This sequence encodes CASSDQAGGTDTQYF.

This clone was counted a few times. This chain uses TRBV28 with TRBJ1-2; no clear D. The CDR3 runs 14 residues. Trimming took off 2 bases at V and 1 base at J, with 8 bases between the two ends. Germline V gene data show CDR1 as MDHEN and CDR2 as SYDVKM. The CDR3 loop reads CASSLANGNYGYTF. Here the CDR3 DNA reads TGTGCCAGCAGTTTAGCCAACGGTAACTATGGCTACACCTTC.

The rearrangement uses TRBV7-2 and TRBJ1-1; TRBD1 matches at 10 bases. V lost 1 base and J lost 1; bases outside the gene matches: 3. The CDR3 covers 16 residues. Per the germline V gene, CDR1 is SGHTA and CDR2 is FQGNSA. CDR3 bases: TGTGCCAGCAGCTTAGATGGACAGGGGGGGAACACTGAAGCTTTCTTT. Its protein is CASSLDGQGGNTEAFF.

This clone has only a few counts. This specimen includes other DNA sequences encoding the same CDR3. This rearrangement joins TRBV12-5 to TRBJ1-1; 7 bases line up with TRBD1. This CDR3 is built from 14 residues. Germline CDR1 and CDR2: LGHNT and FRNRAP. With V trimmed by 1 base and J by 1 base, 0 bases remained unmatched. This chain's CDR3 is CASGLDRGNTEAFF. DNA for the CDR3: TGTGCTAGTGGTTTGGACAGGGGGAACACTGAAGCTTTCTTT.

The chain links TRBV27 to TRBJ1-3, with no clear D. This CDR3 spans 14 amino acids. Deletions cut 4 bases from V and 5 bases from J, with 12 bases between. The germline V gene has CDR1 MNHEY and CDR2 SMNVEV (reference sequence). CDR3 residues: CASSSRLARNTIYF. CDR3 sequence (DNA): TGTGCCAGCAGTTCGCGGCTCGCCCGAAACACCATATATTTT.

The CDR3 DNA is TGTGCCAGCAACCGTGGACAGGACTACGAGCAGTACTTC. Its protein is CASNRGQDYEQYF. This chain links TRBV6-5 with TRBJ2-7, with TRBD1 identical over 7 bases. Looked up from germline, CDR1 is MNHEY and CDR2 is SVGAGI. CDR3 length: 13 amino acids. V trimming: 7 bases; J trimming: 3 bases; junction bases outside the gene matches: 6.

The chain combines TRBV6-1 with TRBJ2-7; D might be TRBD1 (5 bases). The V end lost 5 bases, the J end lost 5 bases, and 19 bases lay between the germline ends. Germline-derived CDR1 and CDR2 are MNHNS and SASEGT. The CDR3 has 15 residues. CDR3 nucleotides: TGTGCCAGCAGTTCACGACAGCCAAGTACCCACGAGCAGTACTTC. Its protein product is CASSSRQPSTHEQYF.

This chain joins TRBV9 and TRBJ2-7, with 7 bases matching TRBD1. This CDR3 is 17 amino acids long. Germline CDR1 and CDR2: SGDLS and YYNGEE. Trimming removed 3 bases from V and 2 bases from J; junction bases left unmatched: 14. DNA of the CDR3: TGTGCCAGCAGCGAAAGGGGGCAAGGGGACGCTCCCTACGAGCAGTACTTC. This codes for CASSERGQGDAPYEQYF.

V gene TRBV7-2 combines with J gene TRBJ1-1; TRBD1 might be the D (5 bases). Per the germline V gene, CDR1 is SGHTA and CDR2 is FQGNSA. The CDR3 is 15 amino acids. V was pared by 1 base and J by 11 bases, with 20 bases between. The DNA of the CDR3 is TGTGCCAGCAGCTTAGTGGCAGGGATACAGGTATCGGCTTTCTTT. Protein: CASSLVAGIQVSAFF.

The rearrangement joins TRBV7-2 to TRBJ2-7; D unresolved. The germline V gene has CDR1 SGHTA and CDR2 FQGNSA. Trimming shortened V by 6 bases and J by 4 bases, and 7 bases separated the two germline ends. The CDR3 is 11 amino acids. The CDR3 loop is CASSRWYEQYF. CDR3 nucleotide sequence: TGTGCCAGCAGTAGATGGTACGAGCAGTACTTC.

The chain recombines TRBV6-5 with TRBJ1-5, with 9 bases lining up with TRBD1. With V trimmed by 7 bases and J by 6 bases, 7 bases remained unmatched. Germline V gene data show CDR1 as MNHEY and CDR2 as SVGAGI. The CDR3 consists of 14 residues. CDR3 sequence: CASMDGTGSQPQHF. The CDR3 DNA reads TGTGCCAGCATGGACGGGACAGGGAGTCAGCCCCAGCATTTT.

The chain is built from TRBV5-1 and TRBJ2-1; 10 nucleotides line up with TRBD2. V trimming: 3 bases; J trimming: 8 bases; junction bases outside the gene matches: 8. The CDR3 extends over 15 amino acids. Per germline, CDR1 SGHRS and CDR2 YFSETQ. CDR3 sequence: CASSSSGGASDEQFF. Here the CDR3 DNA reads TGCGCCAGCAGCTCTAGCGGGGGCGCTTCCGATGAGCAGTTCTTC.

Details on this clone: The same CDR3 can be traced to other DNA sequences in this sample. The CDR3 protein is CASSLSAGNYGYTF. CDR3 nucleotide sequence: TGCGCCAGCAGCTTGTCGGCAGGGAACTATGGCTACACCTTC. The chain recombines TRBV5-1 with TRBJ1-2; tentative D call: TRBD1 (5 bases). V was shortened by 1 base and J by 2 bases, with 9 bases between the two germline ends. The CDR3 is made up of 14 amino acids. Germline V gives CDR1 SGHRS, CDR2 YFSETQ.

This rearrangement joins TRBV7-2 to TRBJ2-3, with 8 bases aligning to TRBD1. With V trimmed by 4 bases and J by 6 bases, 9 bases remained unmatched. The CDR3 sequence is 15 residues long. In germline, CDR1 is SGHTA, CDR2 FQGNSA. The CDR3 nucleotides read TGTGCCAGCAGCTATACAGGGGGAAAGTCGGATACGCAGTATTTT. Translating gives CASSYTGGKSDTQYF.

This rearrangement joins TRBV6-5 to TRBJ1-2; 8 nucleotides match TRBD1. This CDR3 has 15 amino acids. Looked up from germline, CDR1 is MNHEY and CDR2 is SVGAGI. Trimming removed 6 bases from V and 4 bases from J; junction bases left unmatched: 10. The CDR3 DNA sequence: TGTGCCAGCAGCTCGCGACAGGGGAGCCCCTATGGCTACACCTTC. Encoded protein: CASSSRQGSPYGYTF.

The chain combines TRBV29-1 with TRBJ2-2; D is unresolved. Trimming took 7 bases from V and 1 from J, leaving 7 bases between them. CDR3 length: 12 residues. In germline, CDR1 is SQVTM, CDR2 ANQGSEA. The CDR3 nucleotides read TGCAGCGCCACAGAGAACACCGGGGAGCTGTTTTTT. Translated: CSATENTGELFF.

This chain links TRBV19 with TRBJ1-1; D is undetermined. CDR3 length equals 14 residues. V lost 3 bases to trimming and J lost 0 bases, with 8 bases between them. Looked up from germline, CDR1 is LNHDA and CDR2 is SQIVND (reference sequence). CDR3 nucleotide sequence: TGTGCCAGTAGTATCGGAGTCATGAACACTGAAGCTTTCTTT. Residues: CASSIGVMNTEAFF.

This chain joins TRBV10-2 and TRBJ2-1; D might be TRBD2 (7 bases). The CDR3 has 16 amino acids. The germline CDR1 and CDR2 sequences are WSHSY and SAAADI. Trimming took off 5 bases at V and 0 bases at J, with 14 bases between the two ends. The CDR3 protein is CASSLVGGLSYNEQFF. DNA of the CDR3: TGCGCCAGCAGTTTGGTCGGGGGGCTCTCCTACAATGAGCAGTTCTTC.